This T cell receptor beta chain was captured by sequencing in a study of cytomegalovirus exposure and HLA in healthy donors. Findings and caveats of the study: Presence/absence analysis assumed near-uniform sequencing depth across donors. The study labeled 150 to 200 TCR beta chains cytomegalovirus-associated.

Primers for the PCR totalled 60 Vbeta and 13 Jbeta. TCRdb's copy holds only in-frame clones and misses some; the assay was immunoSEQ multiplex PCR. The data show 150,000 to 200,000 clones, with approximately 76% seen just once and 2% to 2.5% held by the top ten. Comment on this clone: The antigen is undetermined.

Germline CDR1 reads MNHNS; CDR2 reads SASEGT. The CDR3 contains 13 residues. The V end lost 4 bases, the J end lost 1 base, and 7 bases lay between the germline ends. The origin of this receptor is a female donor in good health and CMV-seronegative. This chain links TRBV6-1 with TRBJ2-5, with a possible D match to TRBD1 (5 bases). The material sequenced was PBMCs. CDR3 residues: CASSATGQETQYF. CDR3 DNA: TGTGCCAGCAGTGCCACAGGCCAAGAGACCCAGTACTTC.